This T cell receptor beta chain is from a study of CD4 T cells in relation to SARS-CoV-2 and coronaviruses. Overall study: TCR beta CDR3s were sequenced after approximately 11-day antigen culture of PBMCs.

Only in-frame clones appear in the TCRdb table, and some are missing; sequencing was by immunoSEQ multiplex PCR. The sample has around 29,000 clones, less than 85% seen once. Study outcomes and limitations: SARS-CoV-2-driven expansion was significantly weaker in crossreactive than monoreactive clones. No crossreactivity against non-spike viral proteins was tested here.

Turning to this clone: The antigen is unknown.

Germline loops: CDR1 SGHTA, CDR2 FQGNSA. V shed 1 base and J 2 bases; nucleotides not matched to a gene: 5. The CDR3 has 17 residues. The unexposed donors gave CD4+ T cells in about 2011-2018, prior to COVID-19. The cells were cultured for 9 to 11 days before CD4+ T cells were isolated. Unexposed-donor CD4+ T cells were probed with SARS-CoV-2 S/N and four cold-coronavirus spikes, cells permitting. The TCR originated in a human donor in good health. The J gene is TRBJ2-3, the V gene TRBV7-2; 11 nucleotides align to TRBD2. Sequencing used CD4+ T cells from PBMCs, cultured in vitro. DNA of the CDR3: TGTGCCAGCAGCTTAGATACTAGCGGGAGACCCACAGATACGCAGTATTTT. Residues: CASSLDTSGRPTDTQYF.